The T cell receptor (beta chain) described here comes from a study of cytomegalovirus exposure and HLA in healthy donors. The CDR3 runs 16 residues. V dropped 6 bases and J dropped 2; count of bases not matched to a gene: 9. The germline V gene encodes CDR1 SEHNR and CDR2 FQNEAQ (reference sequence). In regard to this clone: No antigen is known for it.

Whole-study findings and limits: CMV antigen specificity of a few CMV-associated chains was confirmed in vitro. The authors excluded some V segments, including TRBV6-2 and TRBV6-3, as indistinguishable.

The PCR employed 60 Vbeta primers together with 13 Jbeta primers. Repertoires were generated with immunoSEQ multiplex PCR, while TCRdb's copy carries only in-frame clones and drops some. The sample includes about 180,000 clones, approximately 79% of them seen just once. The material sequenced was PBMCs. This receptor was obtained from a middle-aged woman in good health and CMV-seronegative. The genes are TRBV7-9 and TRBJ2-2, with TRBD2 identical over 7 bases. The CDR3 region has the DNA TGTGCCAGCAGTCAAGGCGGGAGCCGCAACACCGGGGAGCTGTTTTTT. Protein sequence: CASSQGGSRNTGELFF.